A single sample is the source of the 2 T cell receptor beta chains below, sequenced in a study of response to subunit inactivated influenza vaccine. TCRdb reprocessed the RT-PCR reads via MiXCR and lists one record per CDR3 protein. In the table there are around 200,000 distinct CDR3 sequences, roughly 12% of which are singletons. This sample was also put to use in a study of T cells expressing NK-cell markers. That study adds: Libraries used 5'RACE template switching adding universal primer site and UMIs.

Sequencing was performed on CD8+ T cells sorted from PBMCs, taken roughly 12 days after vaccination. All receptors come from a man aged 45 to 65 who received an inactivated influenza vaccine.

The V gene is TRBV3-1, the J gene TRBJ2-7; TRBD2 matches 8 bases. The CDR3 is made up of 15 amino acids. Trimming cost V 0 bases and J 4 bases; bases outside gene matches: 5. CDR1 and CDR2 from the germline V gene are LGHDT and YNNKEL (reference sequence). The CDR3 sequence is CASSQDGRGVYEQYF. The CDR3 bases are TGTGCCAGCAGCCAAGATGGGCGGGGGGTGTACGAGCAGTACTTC.

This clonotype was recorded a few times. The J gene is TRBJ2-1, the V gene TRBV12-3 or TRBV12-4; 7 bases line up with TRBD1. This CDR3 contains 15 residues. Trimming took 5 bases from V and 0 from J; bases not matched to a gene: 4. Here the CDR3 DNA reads TGTGCCAGCAGTCCAGGGGGTAGCTCCTACAATGAGCAGTTCTTC. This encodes CASSPGGSSYNEQFF.